This entry concerns a single T cell receptor beta chain. The data stem from a study of tumor-infiltrating lymphocytes in oesophageal squamous cell carcinoma. Each CDR3 protein is one row after TCRdb ran MiXCR on the PCR reads. The data hold some 9,800 distinct CDR3 sequences, with around 60% observed a single time. This CDR3 has 17 residues. Germline CDR1 SGHNT, CDR2 YENEEA. This sequence was found in a female donor with esophageal squamous cell carcinoma. Sequencing used esophageal tumor tissue. V and J are TRBV11-3 and TRBJ2-1; TRBD2 matches at 13 bases. TRBJ2-5 explains the end of the DNA better; the J call may be wrong. The DNA for the CDR3 is TGTGCCAGCAGCCCAGGGACTAGCGGGACCGTGGGAGAGACCCAGTACTTC. Protein: CASSPGTSGTVGETQYF.